This T cell receptor beta chain derives from a study of cytomegalovirus exposure and HLA in healthy donors. Whole-study findings and limits: In a later analysis, common viral pathogens appeared linked to several of the most significant clusters. The dataset shows that most TCR sequences were rare, while some public TCRs occurred in many donors. Looking again later, the authors saw that most CMV-associated TCR beta chains seemed HLA-restricted. Later, TCR association rates were found to vary by HLA locus, highest for DRB1 and lowest for HLA-C.

Germline V CDR1 and CDR2: SNHLY, FYNNEI. The CDR3 covers 14 residues. Between the trimmed V and J ends, which lost 7 bases and 2 bases, there was a span of 13 bases. This clone has more than one count but fewer than ten. What it recognizes is unknown. The PCR used 60 Vbeta and 13 Jbeta primers. Here immunoSEQ multiplex PCR was the method, and the copy in TCRdb shows in-frame clones only, minus some. The sample holds 100,000 to 150,000 clones, 60% to 85% seen once. The V gene is TRBV2, the J gene TRBJ2-3; D unresolved. The TCR sequence derives from a woman between 35 and 50 years old in good health and CMV-seronegative. The sample taken for sequencing was PBMCs. The CDR3 nucleotides are TGTGCCAGCACGGTGCGACTTAACACAGATACGCAGTATTTT. Its protein product is CASTVRLNTDTQYF.